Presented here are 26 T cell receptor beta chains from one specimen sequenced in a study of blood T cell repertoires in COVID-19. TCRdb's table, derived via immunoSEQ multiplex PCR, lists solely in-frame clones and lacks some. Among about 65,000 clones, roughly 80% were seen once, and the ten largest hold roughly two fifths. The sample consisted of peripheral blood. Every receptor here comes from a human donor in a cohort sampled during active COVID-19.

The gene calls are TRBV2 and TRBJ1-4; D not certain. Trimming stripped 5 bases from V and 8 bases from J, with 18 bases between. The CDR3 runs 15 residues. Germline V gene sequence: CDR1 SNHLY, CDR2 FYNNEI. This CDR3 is CASSQVRNKWEKLFF. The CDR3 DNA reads TGTGCCAGCAGTCAAGTCAGGAACAAGTGGGAAAAACTGTTTTTT.

CDR3 residues: CASLIRDSPIGYF. In DNA, the CDR3 is TGTGCCAGTCTAATCCGGGACAGCCCCATTGGGTATTTT. This chain uses TRBV2 with TRBJ2-3, with 7 bases that match TRBD1. CDR3 length: 13 amino acids. Germline V lookup: CDR1 SNHLY, CDR2 FYNNEI. With 9 bases clipped from V and 14 bases from J, the junction kept 17 bases outside the gene matches.

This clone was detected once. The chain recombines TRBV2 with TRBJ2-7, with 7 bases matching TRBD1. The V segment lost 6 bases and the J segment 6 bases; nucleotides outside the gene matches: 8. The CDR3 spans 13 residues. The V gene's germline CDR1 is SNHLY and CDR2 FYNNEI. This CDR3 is CASRNIQGSEQYF. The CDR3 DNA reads TGTGCCAGCAGAAATATACAGGGGTCCGAGCAGTACTTC. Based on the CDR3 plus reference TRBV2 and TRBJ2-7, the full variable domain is EPEVTQTPSHQVTQMGQEVILRCVPISNHLYFYWYRQILGQKVEFLVSFYNNEISEKSEIFDDQFSVERPDGSNFTLKIRSTKLEDSAMYFCASRNIQGSEQYFGPGTRLTVT.

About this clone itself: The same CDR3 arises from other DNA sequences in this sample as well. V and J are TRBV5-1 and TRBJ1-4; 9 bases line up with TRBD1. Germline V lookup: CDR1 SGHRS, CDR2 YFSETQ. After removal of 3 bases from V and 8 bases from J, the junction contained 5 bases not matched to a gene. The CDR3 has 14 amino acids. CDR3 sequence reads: CASSSGQGGEKLFF. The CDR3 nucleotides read TGCGCCAGCAGCTCGGGACAGGGTGGGGAAAAACTGTTTTTT.

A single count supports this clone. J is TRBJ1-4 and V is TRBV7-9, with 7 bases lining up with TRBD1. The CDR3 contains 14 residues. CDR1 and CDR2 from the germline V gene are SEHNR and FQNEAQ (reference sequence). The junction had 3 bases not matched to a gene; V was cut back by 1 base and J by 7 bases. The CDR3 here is CASSLGDSREKLFF. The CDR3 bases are TGTGCCAGCAGCTTAGGGGACAGTCGTGAAAAACTGTTTTTT. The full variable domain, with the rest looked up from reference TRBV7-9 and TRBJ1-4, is DTGVSQNPRHKITKRGQNVTFRCDPISEHNRLYWYRQTLGQGPEFLTYFQNEAQLEKSRLLSDRFSAERPKGSFSTLEIQRTEQGDSAMYLCASSLGDSREKLFFGSGTQLSVL.

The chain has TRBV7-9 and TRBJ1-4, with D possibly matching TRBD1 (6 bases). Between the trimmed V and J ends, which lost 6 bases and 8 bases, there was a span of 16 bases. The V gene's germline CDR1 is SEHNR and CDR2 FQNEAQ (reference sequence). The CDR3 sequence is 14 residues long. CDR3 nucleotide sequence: TGTGCCAGCAGTAGACAGGCAGTTAAGGAAAAACTGTTTTTT. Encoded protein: CASSRQAVKEKLFF.

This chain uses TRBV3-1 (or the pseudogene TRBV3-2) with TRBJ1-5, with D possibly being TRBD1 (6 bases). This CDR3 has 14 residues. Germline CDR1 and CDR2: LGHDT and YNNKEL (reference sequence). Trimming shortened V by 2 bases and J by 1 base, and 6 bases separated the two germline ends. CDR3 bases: TGTGCCAGCAGCCAACAGGGGAGCAATCAGCCCCAGCATTTT. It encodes CASSQQGSNQPQHF.

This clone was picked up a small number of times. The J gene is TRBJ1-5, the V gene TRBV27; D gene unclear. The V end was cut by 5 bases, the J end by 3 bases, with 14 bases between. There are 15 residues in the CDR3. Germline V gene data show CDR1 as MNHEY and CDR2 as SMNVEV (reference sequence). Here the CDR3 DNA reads TGTGCCAGCAGTCGTACCGCGGCGGACAATCAGCCCCAGCATTTT. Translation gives CASSRTAADNQPQHF.

In DNA form, the CDR3 reads TGTGCCAGCAGCCATCTCCGGGACACATTTTACGAGCAGTACTTC. This translates into CASSHLRDTFYEQYF. The chain joins TRBV4-2 to TRBJ2-7, with D possibly being TRBD1 (6 bases). V lost 3 bases to trimming and J lost 4 bases, with 16 bases between them. Germline CDR1 reads LGHNA; CDR2 reads YNFKEQ. The CDR3 has 15 amino acids.

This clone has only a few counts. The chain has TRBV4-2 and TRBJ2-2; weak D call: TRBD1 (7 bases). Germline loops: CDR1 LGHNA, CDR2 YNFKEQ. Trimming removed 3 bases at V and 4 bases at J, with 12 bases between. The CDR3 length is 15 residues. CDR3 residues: CASSHRQGGTGELFF. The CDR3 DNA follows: TGTGCCAGCAGCCACCGACAGGGAGGCACCGGGGAGCTGTTTTTT.

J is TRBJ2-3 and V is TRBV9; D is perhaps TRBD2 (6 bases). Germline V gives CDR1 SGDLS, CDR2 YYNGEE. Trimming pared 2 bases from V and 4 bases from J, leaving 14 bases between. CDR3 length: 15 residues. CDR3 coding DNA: TGTGCCAGCAGCGTCACGGGGGTAGTCGCAGATACGCAGTATTTT. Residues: CASSVTGVVADTQYF.

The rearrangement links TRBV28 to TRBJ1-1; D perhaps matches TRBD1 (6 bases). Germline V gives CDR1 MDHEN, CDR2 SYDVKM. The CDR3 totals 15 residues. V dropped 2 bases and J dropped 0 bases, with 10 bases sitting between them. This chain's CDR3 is CASSLPGTLNTEAFF. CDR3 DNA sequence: TGTGCCAGCAGTTTACCCGGGACACTGAACACTGAAGCTTTCTTT.

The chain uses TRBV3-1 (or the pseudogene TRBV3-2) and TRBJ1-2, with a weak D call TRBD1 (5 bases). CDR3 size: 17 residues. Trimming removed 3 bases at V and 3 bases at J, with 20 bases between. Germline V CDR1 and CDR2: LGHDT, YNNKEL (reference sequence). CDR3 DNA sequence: TGTGCCAGCAGCCAGACCCTTGCGGGGGGAAGGGACTATGGCTACACCTTC. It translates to CASSQTLAGGRDYGYTF.

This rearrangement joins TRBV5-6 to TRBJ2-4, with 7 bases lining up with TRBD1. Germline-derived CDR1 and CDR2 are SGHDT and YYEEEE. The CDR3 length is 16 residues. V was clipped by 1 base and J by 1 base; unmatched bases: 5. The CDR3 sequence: CASSLRGQLAKNIQYF. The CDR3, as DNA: TGTGCCAGCAGCTTGAGGGGGCAGCTTGCCAAAAACATTCAGTACTTC.

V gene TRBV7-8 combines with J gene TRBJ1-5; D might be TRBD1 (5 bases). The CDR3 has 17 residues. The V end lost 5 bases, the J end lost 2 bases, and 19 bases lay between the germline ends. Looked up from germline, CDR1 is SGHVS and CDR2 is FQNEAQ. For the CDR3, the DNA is TGTGCCAGCAGCCTGGGGAGGGGAGGTCAGGGCAATCAGCCCCAGCATTTT. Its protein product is CASSLGRGGQGNQPQHF.

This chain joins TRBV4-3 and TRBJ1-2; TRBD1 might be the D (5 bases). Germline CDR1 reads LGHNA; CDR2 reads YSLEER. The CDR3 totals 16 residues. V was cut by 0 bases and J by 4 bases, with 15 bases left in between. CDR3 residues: CASSQDGGSGRYGYTF. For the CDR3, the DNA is TGCGCCAGCAGCCAAGATGGGGGGAGTGGTCGCTATGGCTACACCTTC.

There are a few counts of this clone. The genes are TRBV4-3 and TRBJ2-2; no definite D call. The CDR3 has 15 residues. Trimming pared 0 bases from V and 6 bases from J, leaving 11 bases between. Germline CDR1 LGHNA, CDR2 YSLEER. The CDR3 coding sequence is TGCGCCAGCAGCCAAGATTGGCCAGTCGCCGGGGAGCTGTTTTTT. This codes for CASSQDWPVAGELFF.

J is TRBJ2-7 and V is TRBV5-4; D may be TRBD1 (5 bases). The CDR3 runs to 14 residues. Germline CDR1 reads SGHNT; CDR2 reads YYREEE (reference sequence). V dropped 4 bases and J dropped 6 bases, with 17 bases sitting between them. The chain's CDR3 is CASSPGRQGSEQYF. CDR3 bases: TGTGCCAGCAGCCCGGGCCGGCAGGGTTCCGAGCAGTACTTC.

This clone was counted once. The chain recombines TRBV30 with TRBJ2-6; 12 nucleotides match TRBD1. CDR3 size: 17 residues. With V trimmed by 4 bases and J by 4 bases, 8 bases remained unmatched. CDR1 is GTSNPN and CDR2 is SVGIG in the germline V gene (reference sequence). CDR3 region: CAWKKGQGAHGANVLTF. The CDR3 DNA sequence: TGTGCCTGGAAGAAGGGACAGGGGGCGCACGGGGCCAACGTCCTGACTTTC.

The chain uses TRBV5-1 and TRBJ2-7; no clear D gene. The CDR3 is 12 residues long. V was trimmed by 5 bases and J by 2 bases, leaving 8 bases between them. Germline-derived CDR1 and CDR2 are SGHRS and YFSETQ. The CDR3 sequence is CASSGQTYEQYF. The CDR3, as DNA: TGCGCCAGCAGTGGGCAGACCTACGAGCAGTACTTC.

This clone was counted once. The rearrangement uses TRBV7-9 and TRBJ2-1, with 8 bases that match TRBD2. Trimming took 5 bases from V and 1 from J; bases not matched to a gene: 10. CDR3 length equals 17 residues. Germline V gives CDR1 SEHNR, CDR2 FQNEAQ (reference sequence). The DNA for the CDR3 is TGTGCCAGCAGCCTCTCTTTCGGGACTAGTTCCTACAATGAGCAGTTCTTC. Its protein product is CASSLSFGTSSYNEQFF.

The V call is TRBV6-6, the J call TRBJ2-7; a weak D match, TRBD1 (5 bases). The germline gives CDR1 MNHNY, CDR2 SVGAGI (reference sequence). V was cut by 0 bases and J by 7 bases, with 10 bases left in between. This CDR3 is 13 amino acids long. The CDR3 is CASSYSAGYEQYF. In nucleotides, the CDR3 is TGTGCCAGCAGTTACTCGGCAGGGTATGAGCAGTACTTC.

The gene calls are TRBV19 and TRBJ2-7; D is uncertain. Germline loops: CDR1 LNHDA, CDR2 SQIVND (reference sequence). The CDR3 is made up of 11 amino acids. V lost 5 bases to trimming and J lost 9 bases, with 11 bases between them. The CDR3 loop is CASSPRSGQYF. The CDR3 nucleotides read TGTGCCAGTAGTCCGCGGTCTGGGCAGTACTTC.

The CDR3 coding sequence is TGCGCCAGCAGCCAAGAGGGTAGCGGGGGCTACCAAGAGACCCAGTACTTC. This encodes CASSQEGSGGYQETQYF. The chain has TRBV4-3 and TRBJ2-5; TRBD2 matches at 9 bases. The CDR3 is 17 amino acids. Trimming removed 0 bases from V and 0 bases from J; junction bases left unmatched: 5. CDR1 and CDR2 (germline): LGHNA, YSLEER.

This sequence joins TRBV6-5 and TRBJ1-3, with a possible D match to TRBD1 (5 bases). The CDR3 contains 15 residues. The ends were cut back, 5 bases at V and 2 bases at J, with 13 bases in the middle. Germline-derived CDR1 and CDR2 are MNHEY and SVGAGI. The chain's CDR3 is CASSPQGGPGNTIYF. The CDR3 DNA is TGTGCCAGCAGTCCCCAGGGAGGGCCTGGAAACACCATATATTTT.

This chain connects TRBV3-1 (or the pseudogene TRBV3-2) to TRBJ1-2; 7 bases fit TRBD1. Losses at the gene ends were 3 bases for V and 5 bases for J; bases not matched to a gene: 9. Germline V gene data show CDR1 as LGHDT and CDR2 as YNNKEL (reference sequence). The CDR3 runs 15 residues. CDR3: CASSQTAAQGYGYTF. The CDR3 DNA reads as TGTGCCAGCAGCCAGACAGCAGCACAGGGGTATGGCTACACCTTC.